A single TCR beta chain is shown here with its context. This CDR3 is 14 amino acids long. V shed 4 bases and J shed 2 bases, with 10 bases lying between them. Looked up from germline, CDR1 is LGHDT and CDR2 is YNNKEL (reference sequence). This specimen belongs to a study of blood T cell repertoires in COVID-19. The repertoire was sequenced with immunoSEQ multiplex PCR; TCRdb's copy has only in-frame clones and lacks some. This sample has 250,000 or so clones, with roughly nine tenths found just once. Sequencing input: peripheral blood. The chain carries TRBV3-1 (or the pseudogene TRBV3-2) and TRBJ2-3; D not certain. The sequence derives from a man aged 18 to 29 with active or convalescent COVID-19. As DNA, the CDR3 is TGTGCCAGCAGCCGCCGGTCCTTCACAGATACGCAGTATTTT. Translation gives CASSRRSFTDTQYF.